The rows below give T cell receptor beta chains drawn from one sample of a study of T-cell reconstitution after alpha-beta-depleted transplantation in children. MiXCR, run by TCRdb on the PCR reads, gives a single entry per CDR3 protein. This sample has hundreds of thousands of distinct CDR3 sequences, with about an eighth found just once. The sample here was PBMCs, taken before TCRalphabeta/CD19-depleted stem cell transplant. The receptor set was obtained from a girl under 10 years old with congenital amegakaryocytic thrombocytopenia, due to receive a stem cell transplant. Each CDR3 is given with its conserved first and last residue.

cdr3_aa j_call v_call
CAWSVELLRFGEQFF TRBJ2-1 TRBV30
CASSLDFMASSTDTQYF TRBJ2-3 TRBV11-2
CASSSPGNQQFF TRBJ2-1 TRBV28
CASSFAASGTSSYEQYF TRBJ2-7 TRBV5-1
CASSDTLSLEQYF TRBJ2-7 TRBV9
CASSSSGGVYDKNIQYF TRBJ2-4 TRBV7-9
CASRLRLGPYGYTF TRBJ1-2 TRBV27
CASSKTGQKETQYF TRBJ2-5 TRBV11-2
CASSLTGPLAGQADTQYF TRBJ2-3 TRBV7-3
CASSPLVGANVLTF TRBJ2-6 TRBV5-1
CASRKYGTSGSYEQYF TRBJ2-7 TRBV19
CASSYSVAGADTQYF TRBJ2-3 TRBV6-5
CASRKDSSGNTIYF TRBJ1-3 TRBV5-1
CASSFRPSSHEQYF TRBJ2-7 TRBV12-3/TRBV12-4
CASSLFGPTGELFF TRBJ2-2 TRBV27
CSATTSADTQYF TRBJ2-3 TRBV20-1
CASSHEGAPGEAFF TRBJ1-1 TRBV23-1
CNALTGAYGYTF TRBJ1-2 TRBV20-1
CASSLERGSGKFF TRBJ2-1 TRBV5-1
CASSTGTGAGNTIYF TRBJ1-3 TRBV12-3/TRBV12-4
CASSQLPNTEAFF TRBJ1-1 TRBV14
CASSLGFRWPQGKNTGELFF TRBJ2-2 TRBV5-1
CASTMTDTQYF TRBJ2-3 TRBV11-2
CASSFRPPLGTPETQYF TRBJ2-5 TRBV5-1
CASTHSGNTIYF TRBJ1-3 TRBV12-3/TRBV12-4
CASSFGGRAAYNEQFF TRBJ2-1 TRBV28
CASRGTEGYGYTF TRBJ1-2 TRBV12-3/TRBV12-4
CASSKDRSNTEAFF TRBJ1-1 TRBV5-1
CASSVGVRSSYEQYF TRBJ2-7 TRBV9
CSVDPSNTGELFF TRBJ2-2 TRBV29-1
CASSRQGPDTQYF TRBJ2-3 TRBV7-8
CASSQDPGSGNTIYF TRBJ1-3 TRBV4-1
CATSNWPGYEETQYF TRBJ2-5 TRBV15
CASSLDRVYEKLFF TRBJ1-4 TRBV5-5
CSARLGGYTDTQYF TRBJ2-3 TRBV20-1
CASSLGAGLLGEQYF TRBJ2-7 TRBV5-1
CASSLGGLAALEDTQYF TRBJ2-3 TRBV5-1
CASGGQASYNEQFF TRBJ2-1 TRBV7-9
CASSRRWQGMYEQYF TRBJ2-7 TRBV7-9
CASSGTSSSYEQYF TRBJ2-7 TRBV25-1
CATSTLASHEQYF TRBJ2-7 TRBV15
CASSLYLAGGLAETQYF TRBJ2-5 TRBV28
CAWRGGIGVDIQYF TRBJ2-4 TRBV30
CASSKVKTSGYSYNEQFF TRBJ2-1 TRBV21-1
CASSPTGGSGANVLTF TRBJ2-6 TRBV27
CSVKGEVDQPQHF TRBJ1-5 TRBV20-1